The 13 T cell receptor beta chains below all came from one sample that was sequenced in a study of OX40 agonist ivuxolimab in advanced cancers. The assay was immunoSEQ multiplex PCR, and TCRdb's table has in-frame clones only and misses some. The sample has 70,000 to 80,000 clones, roughly 92% seen once; the top ten hold over 0.35%. The sequencing here drew on CD4+ or CD8+ T cells sorted from blood, taken in a trial of the OX40 agonist ivuxolimab. The receptors were sampled from an adult with an advanced solid tumor such as melanoma, head and neck, liver or kidney cancer.

The chain combines TRBV5-4 with TRBJ2-1; 10 bases line up with TRBD2. Germline CDR1 reads SGHNT; CDR2 reads YYREEE (reference sequence). V trimming: 4 bases; J trimming: 0 bases; junction bases outside the gene matches: 4. This CDR3 has 16 residues. The CDR3 DNA sequence: TGTGCCAGCAGCCGCCCTAGCGGGAGCTCCTACAATGAGCAGTTCTTC. As protein: CASSRPSGSSYNEQFF.

This clone showed up just once. The V gene is TRBV21-1, the J gene TRBJ2-1. TRBV21-1 is reported as a pseudogene. CDR3 length: 22 amino acids. In nucleotides, the CDR3 is TGTGCCAGCAGCACCTCCAAAGACCACTCCCAAACCGGGGGACATAACTACAATGAGCAGTTCTTC. Translation: CASSTSKDHSQTGGHNYNEQFF.

The chain is built from TRBV18 and TRBJ1-1; 9 bases line up with TRBD1. The CDR3 runs 17 residues. Germline CDR1 KGHSH, CDR2 LQKENI. The V segment lost 2 bases and the J segment 0 bases; nucleotides outside the gene matches: 7. In DNA, the CDR3 is TGTGCCAGCTCACCAAGGACAGGGGTCGGGGTGAACACTGAAGCTTTCTTT. Translating gives CASSPRTGVGVNTEAFF.

V is TRBV19 and J is TRBJ1-1, with D unresolved. Trimming left V 6 bases short and J 1 base short, with 9 bases between. The CDR3 covers 13 residues. Per germline, CDR1 LNHDA and CDR2 SQIVND (reference sequence). The CDR3 DNA sequence: TGTGCCAGTAGCCCATTTCAGAACACTGAAGCTTTCTTT. Protein: CASSPFQNTEAFF.

The chain employs TRBV10-3 and TRBJ2-3; 12 bases fit TRBD2. The CDR3 is 15 amino acids. Germline CDR1 reads ENHRY; CDR2 reads SYGVKD. J was trimmed by 0 bases and V by 6 bases; bases with no gene match: 1. The CDR3 is CAIRGLAGSTDTQYF. The CDR3 nucleotides read TGTGCCATCAGAGGACTAGCGGGGAGCACAGATACGCAGTATTTT.

The rearrangement joins TRBV6-5 to TRBJ2-7; D is perhaps TRBD1 or TRBD2 (5 bases each). This CDR3 spans 14 amino acids. The ends were cut back, 8 bases at V and 3 bases at J, with 17 bases in the middle. The germline V gene encodes CDR1 MNHEY and CDR2 SVGAGI. The CDR3, as DNA: TGTGCCAGCCGAAGTAGGGGCGGAGGCTACGAGCAGTACTTC. Translated: CASRSRGGGYEQYF.

The V call is TRBV25-1, the J call TRBJ2-5; D not resolved. V lost 6 bases to trimming and J lost 4 bases, with 9 bases between them. Germline CDR1 and CDR2: MGHDK and SYGVNS. This CDR3 is built from 12 residues. The CDR3 nucleotides are TGTGCCAGCAGCCAACTGGGAGAGACCCAGTACTTC. This codes for CASSQLGETQYF.

The V gene is TRBV25-1, the J gene TRBJ1-3; possible D gene TRBD1, 5 bases. V was shortened by 7 bases and J by 4 bases, with 14 bases between the two germline ends. Germline V gene data show CDR1 as MGHDK and CDR2 as SYGVNS. The CDR3 spans 14 residues. CDR3 loop: CASTGVFGGNTIYF. The DNA of the CDR3 is TGTGCCAGCACGGGGGTCTTTGGAGGAAACACCATATATTTT. Drawing the rest from reference TRBV25-1 and TRBJ1-3, the complete variable domain is EADIYQTPRYLVIGTGKKITLECSQTMGHDKMYWYQQDPGMELHLIHYSYGVNSTEKGDLSSESTVSRIRTEHFPLTLESARPSHTSQYLCASTGVFGGNTIYFGEGSWLTVV.

This sequence joins TRBV7-8 and TRBJ2-1; 11 nucleotides line up with TRBD2. Germline V gene data show CDR1 as SGHVS and CDR2 as FQNEAQ. V lost 5 bases, J lost 0 bases, and 6 bases stayed unmatched. There are 17 residues in the CDR3. CDR3 protein: CASSTYTSGSSYNEQFF. CDR3 coding DNA: TGTGCCAGCAGCACATATACTAGCGGGAGCTCCTACAATGAGCAGTTCTTC.

The rearrangement links TRBV30 to TRBJ1-1; tentatively, D is TRBD1 (5 bases). Trimming stripped 1 base from V and 0 bases from J, with 9 bases between. The germline gives CDR1 GTSNPN, CDR2 SVGIG (reference sequence). The CDR3 is made up of 14 amino acids. The CDR3 bases are TGTGCCTGGAGTGAACAGGCACTGAACACTGAAGCTTTCTTT. This sequence encodes CAWSEQALNTEAFF.

The chain links TRBV5-1 to TRBJ2-3, with D possibly TRBD2 on 6 matching bases. Germline lookup yields CDR1 SGHRS and CDR2 YFSETQ. V lost 3 bases and J lost 2, with 31 bases in between. This CDR3 spans 21 amino acids. This CDR3 is CASSSRTGPVLGGKSTDTQYF. In DNA form, the CDR3 reads TGCGCCAGCAGCTCGCGGACGGGACCAGTGTTGGGAGGAAAATCCACAGATACGCAGTATTTT.

V usage is TRBV27 and J usage is TRBJ1-1; D gene unclear. The germline V gene has CDR1 MNHEY and CDR2 SMNVEV (reference sequence). Between the trimmed V and J ends, which lost 3 bases and 4 bases, there was a span of 9 bases. The CDR3 runs to 13 residues. CDR3 residues: CASSFRQITEAFF. The CDR3 DNA is TGTGCCAGCAGTTTCCGACAAATCACTGAAGCTTTCTTT.

This clone was detected only a few times. The CDR3 loop reads CASRHGEVYEQYF. In DNA, the CDR3 is TGTGCCAGCAGACACGGCGAGGTTTACGAGCAGTACTTC. V and J are TRBV12-1 and TRBJ2-7; the table assigns TRBD2, which was not confirmed against the DNA. TRBV12-1 is a pseudogene. The CDR3 spans 13 residues.